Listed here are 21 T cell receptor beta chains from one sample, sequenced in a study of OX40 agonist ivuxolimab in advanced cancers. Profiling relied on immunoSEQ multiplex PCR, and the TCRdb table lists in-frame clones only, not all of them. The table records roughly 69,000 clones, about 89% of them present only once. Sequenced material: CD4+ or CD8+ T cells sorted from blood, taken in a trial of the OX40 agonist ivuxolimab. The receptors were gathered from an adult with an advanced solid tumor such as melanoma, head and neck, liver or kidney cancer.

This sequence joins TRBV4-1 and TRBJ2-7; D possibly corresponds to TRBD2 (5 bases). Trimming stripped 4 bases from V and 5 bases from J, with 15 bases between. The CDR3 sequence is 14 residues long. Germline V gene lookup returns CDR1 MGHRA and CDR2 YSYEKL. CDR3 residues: CASSPLPGSDEQYF. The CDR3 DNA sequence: TGCGCCAGCAGCCCTCTCCCGGGGTCGGACGAGCAGTACTTC.

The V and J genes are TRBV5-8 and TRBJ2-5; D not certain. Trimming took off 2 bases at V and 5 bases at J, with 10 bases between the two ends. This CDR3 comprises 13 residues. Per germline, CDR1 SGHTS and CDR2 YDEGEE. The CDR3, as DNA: TGTGCCAGCAGCTTTTTTCCGAGGGAGACCCAGTACTTC. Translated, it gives CASSFFPRETQYF.

CDR3 sequence: CASSFLAGGTGELFF. The CDR3 region has the DNA TGTGCCAGCAGTTTCCTCGCCGGCGGCACCGGGGAGCTGTTTTTT. The chain carries TRBV27 and TRBJ2-2; D is ambiguous. Trimming left V 3 bases short and J 4 bases short, with 12 bases between. The CDR3 contains 15 residues. Germline CDR1 is MNHEY and CDR2 is SMNVEV (reference sequence).

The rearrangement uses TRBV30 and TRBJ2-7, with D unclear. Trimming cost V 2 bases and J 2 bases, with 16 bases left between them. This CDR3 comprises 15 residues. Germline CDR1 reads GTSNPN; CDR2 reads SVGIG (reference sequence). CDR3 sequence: CAWSSSPESPYEQYF. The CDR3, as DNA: TGTGCCTGGAGTAGTTCCCCTGAGAGCCCCTACGAGCAGTACTTC.

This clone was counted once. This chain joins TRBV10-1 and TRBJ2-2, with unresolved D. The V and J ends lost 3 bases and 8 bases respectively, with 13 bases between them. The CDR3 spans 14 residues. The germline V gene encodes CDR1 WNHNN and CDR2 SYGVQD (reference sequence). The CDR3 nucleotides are TGCGCCAGCAGTGAAGATCGGCTTGAAGGGGAGCTGTTTTTT. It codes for CASSEDRLEGELFF.

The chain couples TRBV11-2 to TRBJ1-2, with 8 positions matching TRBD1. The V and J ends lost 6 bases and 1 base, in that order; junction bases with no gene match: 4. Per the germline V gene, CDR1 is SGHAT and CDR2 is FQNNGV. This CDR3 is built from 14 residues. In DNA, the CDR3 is TGTGCCAGCAGTTCGGACAGGGATAACTATGGCTACACCTTC. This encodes CASSSDRDNYGYTF. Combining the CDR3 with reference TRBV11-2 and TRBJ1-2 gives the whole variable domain EAGVAQSPRYKIIEKRQSVAFWCNPISGHATLYWYQQILGQGPKLLIQFQNNGVVDDSQLPKDRFSAERLKGVDSTLKIQPAKLEDSAVYLCASSSDRDNYGYTFGSGTRLTVV.

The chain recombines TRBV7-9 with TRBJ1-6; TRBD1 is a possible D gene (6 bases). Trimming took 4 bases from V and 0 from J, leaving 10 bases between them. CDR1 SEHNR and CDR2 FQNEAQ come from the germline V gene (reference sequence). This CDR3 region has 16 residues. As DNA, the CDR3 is TGTGCCAGCAGCTCCCAGGGGAGCTCCTATAATTCACCCCTCCACTTT. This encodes CASSSQGSSYNSPLHF.

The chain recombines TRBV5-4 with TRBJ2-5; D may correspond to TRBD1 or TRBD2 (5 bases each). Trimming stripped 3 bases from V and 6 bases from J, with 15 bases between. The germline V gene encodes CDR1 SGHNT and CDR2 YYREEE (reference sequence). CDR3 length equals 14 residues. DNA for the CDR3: TGTGCCAGCAGCTGGGACGGTCCGAGGCAGACCCAGTACTTC. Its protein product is CASSWDGPRQTQYF.

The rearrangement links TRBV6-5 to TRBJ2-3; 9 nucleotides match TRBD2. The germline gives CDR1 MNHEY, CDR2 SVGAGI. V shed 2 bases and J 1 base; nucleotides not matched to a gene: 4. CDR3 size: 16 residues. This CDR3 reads CASSYVAGGRTDTQYF. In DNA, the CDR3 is TGTGCCAGCAGTTACGTGGCGGGGGGGCGCACAGATACGCAGTATTTT.

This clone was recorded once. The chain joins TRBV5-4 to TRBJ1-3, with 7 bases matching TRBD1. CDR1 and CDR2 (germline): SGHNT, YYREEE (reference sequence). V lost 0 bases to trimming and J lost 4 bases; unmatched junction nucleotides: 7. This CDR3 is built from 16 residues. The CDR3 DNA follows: TGTGCCAGCAGCTTGGGCGTAGGGGGCGCGGGAAACACCATATATTTT. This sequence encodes CASSLGVGGAGNTIYF. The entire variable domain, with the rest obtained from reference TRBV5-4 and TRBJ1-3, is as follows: ETGVTQSPTHLIKTRGQQVTLRCSSQSGHNTVSWYQQALGQGPQFIFQYYREEENGRGNFPPRFSGLQFPNYSSELNVNALELDDSALYLCASSLGVGGAGNTIYFGEGSWLTVV.

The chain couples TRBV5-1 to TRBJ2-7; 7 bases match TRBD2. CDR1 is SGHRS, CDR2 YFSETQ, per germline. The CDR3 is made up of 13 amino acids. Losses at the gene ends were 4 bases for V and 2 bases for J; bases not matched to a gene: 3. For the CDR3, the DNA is TGCGCCAGCAGCAGCGGGATCACCTACGAGCAGTACTTC. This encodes CASSSGITYEQYF. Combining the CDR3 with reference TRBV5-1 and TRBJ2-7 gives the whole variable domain KAGVTQTPRYLIKTRGQQVTLSCSPISGHRSVSWYQQTPGQGLQFLFEYFSETQRNKGNFPGRFSGRQFSNSRSEMNVSTLELGDSALYLCASSSGITYEQYFGPGTRLTVT.

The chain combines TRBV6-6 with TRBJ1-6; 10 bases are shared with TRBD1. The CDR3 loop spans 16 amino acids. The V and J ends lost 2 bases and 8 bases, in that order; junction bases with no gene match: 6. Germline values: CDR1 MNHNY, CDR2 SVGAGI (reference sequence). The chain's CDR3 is CASSYETGGMYSPLHF. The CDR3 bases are TGTGCCAGCAGTTACGAGACAGGGGGCATGTATTCACCCCTCCACTTT.

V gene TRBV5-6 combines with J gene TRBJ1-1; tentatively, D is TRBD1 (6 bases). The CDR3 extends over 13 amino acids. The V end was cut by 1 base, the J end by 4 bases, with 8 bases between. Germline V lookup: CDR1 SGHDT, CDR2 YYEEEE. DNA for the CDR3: TGTGCCAGCAGCTTGACGACAGGCACTGAAGCTTTCTTT. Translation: CASSLTTGTEAFF.

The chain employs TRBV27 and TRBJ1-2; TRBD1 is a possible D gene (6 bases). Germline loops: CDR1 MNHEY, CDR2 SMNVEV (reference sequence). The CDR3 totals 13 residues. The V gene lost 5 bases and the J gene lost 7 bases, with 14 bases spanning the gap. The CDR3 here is CASSRAGTFGYTF. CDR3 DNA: TGTGCCAGCAGTCGGGCCGGGACATTTGGCTACACCTTC.

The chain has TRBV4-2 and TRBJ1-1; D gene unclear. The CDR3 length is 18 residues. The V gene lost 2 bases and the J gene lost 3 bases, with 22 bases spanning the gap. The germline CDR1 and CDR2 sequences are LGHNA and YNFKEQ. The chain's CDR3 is CASSQLSSGIGRHTEAFF. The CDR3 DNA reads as TGTGCCAGCAGCCAATTATCGTCCGGGATCGGGAGACACACTGAAGCTTTCTTT.

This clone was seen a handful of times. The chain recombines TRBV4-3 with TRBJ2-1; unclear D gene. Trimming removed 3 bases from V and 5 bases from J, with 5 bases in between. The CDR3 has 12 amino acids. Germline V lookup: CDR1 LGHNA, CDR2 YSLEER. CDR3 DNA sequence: TGCGCCAGCAGCCAGGATGACAATGAGCAGTTCTTC. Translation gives CASSQDDNEQFF.

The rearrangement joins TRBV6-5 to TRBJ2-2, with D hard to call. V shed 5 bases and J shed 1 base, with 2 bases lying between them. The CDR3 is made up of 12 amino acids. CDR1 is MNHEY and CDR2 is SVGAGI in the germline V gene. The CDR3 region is CASSKNTGELFF. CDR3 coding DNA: TGTGCCAGCAGTAAGAACACCGGGGAGCTGTTTTTT.

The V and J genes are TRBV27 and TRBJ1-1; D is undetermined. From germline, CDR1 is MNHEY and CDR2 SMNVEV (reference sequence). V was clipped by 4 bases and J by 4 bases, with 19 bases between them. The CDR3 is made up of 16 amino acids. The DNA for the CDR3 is TGTGCCAGCAGTTCACTCCCCGGCGGGTGGGCCACTGAAGCTTTCTTT. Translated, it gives CASSSLPGGWATEAFF.

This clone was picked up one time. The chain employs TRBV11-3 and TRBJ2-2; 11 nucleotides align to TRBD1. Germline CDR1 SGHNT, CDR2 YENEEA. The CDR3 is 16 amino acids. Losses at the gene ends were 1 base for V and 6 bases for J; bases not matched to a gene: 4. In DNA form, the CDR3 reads TGTGCCAGCAGCTTAGGAGGACAGGGGGCTGCCGGGGAGCTGTTTTTT. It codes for CASSLGGQGAAGELFF. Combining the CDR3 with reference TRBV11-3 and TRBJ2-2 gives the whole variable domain EAGVVQSPRYKIIEKKQPVAFWCNPISGHNTLYWYLQNLGQGPELLIRYENEEAVDDSQLPKDRFSAERLKGVDSTLKIQPAELGDSAVYLCASSLGGQGAAGELFFGEGSRLTVL.

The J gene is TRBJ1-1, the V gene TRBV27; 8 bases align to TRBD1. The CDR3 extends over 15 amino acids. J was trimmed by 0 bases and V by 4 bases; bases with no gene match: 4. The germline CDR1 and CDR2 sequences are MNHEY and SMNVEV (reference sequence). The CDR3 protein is CASSWGQAMNTEAFF. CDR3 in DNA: TGTGCCAGCAGTTGGGGACAGGCGATGAACACTGAAGCTTTCTTT.

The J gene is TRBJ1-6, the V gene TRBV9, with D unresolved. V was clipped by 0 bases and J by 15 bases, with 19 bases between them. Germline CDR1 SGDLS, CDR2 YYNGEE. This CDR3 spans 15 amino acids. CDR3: CASSVDEYEGMLLHF. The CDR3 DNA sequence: TGTGCCAGCAGCGTAGACGAGTACGAGGGAATGCTCCTCCACTTT.